Listed below are T cell receptor beta chains from one sample, sequenced in a study of blood T cell repertoires in COVID-19. Here immunoSEQ multiplex PCR was the method, and the copy in TCRdb shows in-frame clones only, minus some. Here the sample spans 200,000 to 300,000 clones, around 89% being singletons. Sequencing used peripheral blood. All receptors come from a woman younger than 45 with COVID-19, enrolled during active disease. The CDR3 runs from the conserved cysteine through the conserved F or W. Each record gives: J gene, D gene, clone size, V gene, CDR3 DNA, CDR3 protein. D genes are given only for firm matches. Not every row has a clone size; where given, it reads once, few, many or a size class.

>TRBJ2-3|TRBD2|.|TRBV6-5
TGTGCCAGCAAGGGACTAGCGCAAGATACGCAGTATTTT
CASKGLAQDTQYF
>TRBJ1-2|TRBD1|.|TRBV7-2
TGTGCCAGCAGCTCCCAGGGGGCGGACTATGGCTACACCTTC
CASSSQGADYGYTF
>TRBJ1-5|.|.|TRBV10-3
TGTGCCATCGGCGGCCGCTATAGCAATCAGCCCCAGCATTTT
CAIGGRYSNQPQHF
>TRBJ2-7|.|.|TRBV11-3
TGTGCCAGCAGCTTAGATCAACCACTTCTCGAGCAGTACTTC
CASSLDQPLLEQYF
>TRBJ2-7|.|.|TRBV11-2
TGTGCCAGCAGCCCTGATAGCTACGAGCAGTACTTC
CASSPDSYEQYF
>TRBJ1-1|TRBD1|many|TRBV29-1
TGCAGCGCGCAGACAGGGGGGAACACTGAAGCTTTCTTT
CSAQTGGNTEAFF
>TRBJ2-2|TRBD2|few|TRBV4-3
TGCGCCAGCAGCCACCAGATAGCGGGGGGGAGTACGACCGGGGAGCTGTTTTTT
CASSHQIAGGSTTGELFF
>TRBJ2-7|TRBD2|.|TRBV7-9
TGTGCCACCCTGCCCCTAGCGGGGGGCCACTACGAGCAGTACTTC
CATLPLAGGHYEQYF
>TRBJ1-3|.|.|TRBV5-1
TGCGCCAGCAGCTTGGGTGCAGATGGAAACACCATATATTTT
CASSLGADGNTIYF
>TRBJ1-1|.|once|TRBV12-3/TRBV12-4
TGTGCCAGCAGTTTGTCAGGGAACACTGAAGCTTTCTTT
CASSLSGNTEAFF
>TRBJ2-5|.|.|TRBV7-2
TGTGCCAGCAGCCAGGGGGGTTGGTACCAAGAGACCCAGTACTTC
CASSQGGWYQETQYF